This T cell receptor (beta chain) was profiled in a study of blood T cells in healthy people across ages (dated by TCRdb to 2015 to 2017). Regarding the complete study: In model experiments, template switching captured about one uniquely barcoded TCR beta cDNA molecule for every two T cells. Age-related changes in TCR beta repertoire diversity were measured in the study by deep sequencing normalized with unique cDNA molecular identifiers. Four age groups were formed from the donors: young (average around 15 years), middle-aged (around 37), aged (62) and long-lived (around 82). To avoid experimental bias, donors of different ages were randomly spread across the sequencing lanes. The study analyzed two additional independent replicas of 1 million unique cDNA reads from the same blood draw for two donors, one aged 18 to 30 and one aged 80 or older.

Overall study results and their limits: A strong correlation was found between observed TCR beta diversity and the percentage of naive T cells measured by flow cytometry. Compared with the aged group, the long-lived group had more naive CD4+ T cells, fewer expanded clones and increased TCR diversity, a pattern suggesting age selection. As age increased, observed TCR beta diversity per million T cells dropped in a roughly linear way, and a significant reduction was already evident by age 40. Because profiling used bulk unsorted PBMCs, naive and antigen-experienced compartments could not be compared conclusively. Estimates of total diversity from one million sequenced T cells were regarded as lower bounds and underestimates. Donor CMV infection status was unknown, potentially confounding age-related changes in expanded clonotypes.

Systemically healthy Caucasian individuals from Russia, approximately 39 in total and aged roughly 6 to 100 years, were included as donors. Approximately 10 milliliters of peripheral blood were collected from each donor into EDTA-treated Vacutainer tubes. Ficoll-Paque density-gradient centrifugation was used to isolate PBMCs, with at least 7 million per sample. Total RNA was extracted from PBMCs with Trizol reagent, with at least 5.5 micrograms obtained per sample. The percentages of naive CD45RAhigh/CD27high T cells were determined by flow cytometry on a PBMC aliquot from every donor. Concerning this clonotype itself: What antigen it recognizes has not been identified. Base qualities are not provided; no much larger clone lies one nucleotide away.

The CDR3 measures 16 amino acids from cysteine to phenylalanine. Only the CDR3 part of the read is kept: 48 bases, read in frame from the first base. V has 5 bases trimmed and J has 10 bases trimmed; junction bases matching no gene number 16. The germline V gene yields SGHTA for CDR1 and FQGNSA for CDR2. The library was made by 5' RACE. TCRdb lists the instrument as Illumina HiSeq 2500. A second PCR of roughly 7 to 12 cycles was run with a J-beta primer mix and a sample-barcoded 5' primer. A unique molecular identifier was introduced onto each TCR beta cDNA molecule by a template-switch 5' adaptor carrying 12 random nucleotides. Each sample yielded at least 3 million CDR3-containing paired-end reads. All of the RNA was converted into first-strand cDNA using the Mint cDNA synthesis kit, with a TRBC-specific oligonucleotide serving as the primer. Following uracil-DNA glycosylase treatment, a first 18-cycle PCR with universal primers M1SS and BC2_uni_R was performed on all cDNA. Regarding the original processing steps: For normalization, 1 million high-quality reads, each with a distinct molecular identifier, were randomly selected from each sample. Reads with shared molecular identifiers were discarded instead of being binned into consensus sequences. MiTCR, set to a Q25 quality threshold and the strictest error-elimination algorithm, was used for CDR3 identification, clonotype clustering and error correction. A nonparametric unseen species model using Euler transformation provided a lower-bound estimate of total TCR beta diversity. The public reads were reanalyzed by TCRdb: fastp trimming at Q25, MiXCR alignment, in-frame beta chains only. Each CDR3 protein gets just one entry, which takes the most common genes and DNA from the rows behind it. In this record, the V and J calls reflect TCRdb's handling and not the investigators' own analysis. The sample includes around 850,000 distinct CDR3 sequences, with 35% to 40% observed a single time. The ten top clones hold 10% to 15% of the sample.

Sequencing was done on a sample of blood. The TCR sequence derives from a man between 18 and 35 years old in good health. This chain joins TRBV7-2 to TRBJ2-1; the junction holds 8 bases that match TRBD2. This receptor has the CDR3 CASSHGGGWSSYEQFF. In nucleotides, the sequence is TGTGCCAGCAGCCATGGCGGGGGGTGGAGCTCCTACGAGCAGTTCTTC.